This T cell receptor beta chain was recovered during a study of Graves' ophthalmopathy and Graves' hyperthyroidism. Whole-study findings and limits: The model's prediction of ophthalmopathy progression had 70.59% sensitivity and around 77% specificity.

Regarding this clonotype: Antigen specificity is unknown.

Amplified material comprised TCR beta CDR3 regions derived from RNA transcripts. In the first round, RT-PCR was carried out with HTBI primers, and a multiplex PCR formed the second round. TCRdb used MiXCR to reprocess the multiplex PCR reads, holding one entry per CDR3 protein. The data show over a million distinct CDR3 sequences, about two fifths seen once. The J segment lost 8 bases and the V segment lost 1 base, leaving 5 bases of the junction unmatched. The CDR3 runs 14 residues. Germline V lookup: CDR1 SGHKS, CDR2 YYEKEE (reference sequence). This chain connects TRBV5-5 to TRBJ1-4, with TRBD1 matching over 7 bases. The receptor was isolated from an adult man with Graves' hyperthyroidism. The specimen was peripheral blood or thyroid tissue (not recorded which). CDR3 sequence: CASSLTGAGEKLFF. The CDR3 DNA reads TGTGCCAGCAGCTTGACAGGGGCAGGCGAAAAACTGTTTTTT.